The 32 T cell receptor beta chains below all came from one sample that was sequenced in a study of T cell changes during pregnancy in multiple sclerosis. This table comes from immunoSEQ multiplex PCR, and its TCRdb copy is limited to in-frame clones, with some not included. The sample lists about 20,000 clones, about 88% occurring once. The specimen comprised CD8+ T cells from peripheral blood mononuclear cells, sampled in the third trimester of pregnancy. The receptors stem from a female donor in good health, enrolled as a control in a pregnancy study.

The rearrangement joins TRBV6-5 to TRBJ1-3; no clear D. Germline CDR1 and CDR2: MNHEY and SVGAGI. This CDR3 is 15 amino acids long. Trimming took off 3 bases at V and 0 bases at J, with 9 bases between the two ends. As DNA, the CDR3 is TGTGCCAGCAGTTATTACCCGAGCTCTGGAAACACCATATATTTT. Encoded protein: CASSYYPSSGNTIYF.

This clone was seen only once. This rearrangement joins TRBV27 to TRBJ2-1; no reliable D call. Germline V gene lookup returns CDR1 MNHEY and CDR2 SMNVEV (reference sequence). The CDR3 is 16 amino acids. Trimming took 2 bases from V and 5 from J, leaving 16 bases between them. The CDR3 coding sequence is TGTGCCAGCAGTTTAGTTTGGCAGGAAGTACACAATGAGCAGTTCTTC. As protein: CASSLVWQEVHNEQFF.

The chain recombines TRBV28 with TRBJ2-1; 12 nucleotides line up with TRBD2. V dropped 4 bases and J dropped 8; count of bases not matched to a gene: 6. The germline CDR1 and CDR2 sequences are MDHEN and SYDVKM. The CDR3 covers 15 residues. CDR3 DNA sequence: TGTGCCAGCAGTTCCACTAGCGGGGGGATCGATGAGCAGTTCTTC. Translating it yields CASSSTSGGIDEQFF.

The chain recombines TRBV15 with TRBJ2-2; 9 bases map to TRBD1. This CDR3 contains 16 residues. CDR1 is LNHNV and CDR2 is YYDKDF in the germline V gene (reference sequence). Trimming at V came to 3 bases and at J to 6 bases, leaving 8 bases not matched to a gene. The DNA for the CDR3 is TGTGCCACCAGCAGTGGGAGGACAGGGGCGGCCGGGGAGCTGTTTTTT. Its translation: CATSSGRTGAAGELFF.

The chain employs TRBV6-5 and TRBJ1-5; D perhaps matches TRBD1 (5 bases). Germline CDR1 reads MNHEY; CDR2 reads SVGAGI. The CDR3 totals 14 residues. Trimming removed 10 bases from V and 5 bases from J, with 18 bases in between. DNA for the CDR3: TGTGCCACCCAATCGGGGGGAAGGGATCAGCCCCAGCATTTT. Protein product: CATQSGGRDQPQHF.

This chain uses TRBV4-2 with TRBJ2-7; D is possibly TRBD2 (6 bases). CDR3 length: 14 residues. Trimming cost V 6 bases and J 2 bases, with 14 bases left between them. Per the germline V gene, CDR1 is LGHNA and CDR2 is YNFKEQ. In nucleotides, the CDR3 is TGTGCCAGCAGTCCTGGGCGGGGCACCTACGAGCAGTACTTC. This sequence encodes CASSPGRGTYEQYF.

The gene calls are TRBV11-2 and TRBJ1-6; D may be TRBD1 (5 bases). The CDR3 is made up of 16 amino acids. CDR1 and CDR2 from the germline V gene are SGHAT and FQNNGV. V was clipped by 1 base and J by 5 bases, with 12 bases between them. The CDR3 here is CASSLASWGDNSPLHF. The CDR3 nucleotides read TGTGCCAGCAGCTTAGCGTCATGGGGCGATAATTCACCCCTCCACTTT.

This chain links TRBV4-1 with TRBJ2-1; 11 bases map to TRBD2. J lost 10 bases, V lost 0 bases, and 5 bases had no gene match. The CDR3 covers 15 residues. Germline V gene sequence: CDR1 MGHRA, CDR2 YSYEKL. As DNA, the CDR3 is TGCGCCAGCAGCCAAGAACAGACTAGCGGGGAGGAGCAGTTCTTC. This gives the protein CASSQEQTSGEEQFF.

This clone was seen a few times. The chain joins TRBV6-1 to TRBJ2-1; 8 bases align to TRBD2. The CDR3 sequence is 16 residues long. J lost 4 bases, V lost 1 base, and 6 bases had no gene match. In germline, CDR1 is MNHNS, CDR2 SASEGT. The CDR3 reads CASSEGAAGGYNEQFF. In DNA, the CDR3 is TGTGCCAGCAGTGAAGGGGCCGCGGGGGGTTACAATGAGCAGTTCTTC.

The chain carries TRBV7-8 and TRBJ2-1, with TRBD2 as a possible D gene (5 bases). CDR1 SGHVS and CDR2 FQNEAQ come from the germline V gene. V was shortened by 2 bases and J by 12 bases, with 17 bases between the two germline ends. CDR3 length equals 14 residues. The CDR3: CASSLRAPGISQFF. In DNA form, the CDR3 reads TGTGCCAGCAGCTTACGGGCTCCCGGGATCTCGCAGTTCTTC.

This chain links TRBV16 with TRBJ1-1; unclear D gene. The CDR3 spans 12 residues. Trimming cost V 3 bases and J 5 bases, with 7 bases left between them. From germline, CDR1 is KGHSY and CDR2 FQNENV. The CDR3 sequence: CASSHQLTEAFF. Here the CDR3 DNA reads TGTGCCAGCAGCCATCAACTTACTGAAGCTTTCTTT.

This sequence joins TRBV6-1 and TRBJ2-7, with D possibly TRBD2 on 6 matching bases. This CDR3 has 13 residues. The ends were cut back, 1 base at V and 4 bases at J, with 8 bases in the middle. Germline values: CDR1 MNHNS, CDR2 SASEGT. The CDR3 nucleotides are TGTGCCAGCAGTGAAGGACTAGAGTACGAGCAGTACTTC. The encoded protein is CASSEGLEYEQYF.

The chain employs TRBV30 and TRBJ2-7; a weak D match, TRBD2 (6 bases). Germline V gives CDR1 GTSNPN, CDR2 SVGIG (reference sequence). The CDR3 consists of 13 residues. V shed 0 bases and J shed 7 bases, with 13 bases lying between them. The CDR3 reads CAWSVTLAGEQYF. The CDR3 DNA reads TGTGCCTGGAGTGTAACACTAGCCGGGGAGCAGTACTTC.

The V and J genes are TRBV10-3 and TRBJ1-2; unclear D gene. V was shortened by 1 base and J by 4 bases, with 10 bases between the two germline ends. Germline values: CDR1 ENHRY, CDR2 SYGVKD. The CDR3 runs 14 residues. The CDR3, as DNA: TGTGCCATCAGTGAGTTACCCTCGGGCTATGGCTACACCTTC. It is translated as CAISELPSGYGYTF.

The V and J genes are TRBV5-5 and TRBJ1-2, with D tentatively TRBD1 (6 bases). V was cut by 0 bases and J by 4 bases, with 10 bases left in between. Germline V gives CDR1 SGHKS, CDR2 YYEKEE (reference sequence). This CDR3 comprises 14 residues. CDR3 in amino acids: CASSLEGGSYGYTF. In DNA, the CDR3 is TGTGCCAGCAGCTTGGAGGGGGGGAGCTATGGCTACACCTTC.

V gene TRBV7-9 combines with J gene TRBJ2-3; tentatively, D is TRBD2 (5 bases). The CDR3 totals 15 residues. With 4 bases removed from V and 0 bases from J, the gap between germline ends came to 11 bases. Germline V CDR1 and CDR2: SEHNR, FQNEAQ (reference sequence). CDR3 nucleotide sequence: TGTGCCAGCAGCTCTCGGGGAGTCAGCACAGATACGCAGTATTTT. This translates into CASSSRGVSTDTQYF.

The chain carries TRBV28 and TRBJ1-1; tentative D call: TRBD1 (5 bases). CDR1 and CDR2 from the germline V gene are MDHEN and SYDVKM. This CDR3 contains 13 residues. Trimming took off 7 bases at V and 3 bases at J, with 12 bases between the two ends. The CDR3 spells CASTPWGDTEAFF. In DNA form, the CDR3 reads TGTGCCAGCACCCCATGGGGGGACACTGAAGCTTTCTTT. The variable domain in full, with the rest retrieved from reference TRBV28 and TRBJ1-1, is DVKVTQSSRYLVKRTGEKVFLECVQDMDHENMFWYRQDPGLGLRLIYFSYDVKMKEKGDIPEGYSVSREKKERFSLILESASTNQTSMYLCASTPWGDTEAFFGQGTRLTVV.

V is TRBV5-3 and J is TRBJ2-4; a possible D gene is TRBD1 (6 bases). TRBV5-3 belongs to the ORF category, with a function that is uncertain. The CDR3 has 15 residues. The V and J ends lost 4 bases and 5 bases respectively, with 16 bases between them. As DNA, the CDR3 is TGTGCCAGAAGCGCACCAACCGACAGGCAAAACATTCAGTACTTC. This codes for CARSAPTDRQNIQYF.

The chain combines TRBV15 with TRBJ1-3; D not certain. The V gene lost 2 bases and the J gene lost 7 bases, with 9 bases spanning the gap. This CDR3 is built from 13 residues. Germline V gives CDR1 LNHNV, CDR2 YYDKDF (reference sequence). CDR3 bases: TGTGCCACCAGCAGAAAGGTCGGGAACACCATATATTTT. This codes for CATSRKVGNTIYF. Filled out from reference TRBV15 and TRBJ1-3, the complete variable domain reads DAMVIQNPRYQVTQFGKPVTLSCSQTLNHNVMYWYQQKSSQAPKLLFHYYDKDFNNEADTPDNFQSRRPNTSFCFLDIRSPGLGDTAMYLCATSRKVGNTIYFGEGSWLTVV.

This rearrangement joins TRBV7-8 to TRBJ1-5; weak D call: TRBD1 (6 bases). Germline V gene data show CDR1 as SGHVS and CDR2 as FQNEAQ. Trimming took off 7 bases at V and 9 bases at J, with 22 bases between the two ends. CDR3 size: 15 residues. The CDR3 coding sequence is TGTGCCAGCACCCTGGGACAAAGGGGGGGAACGCCCCAGCATTTT. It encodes CASTLGQRGGTPQHF.

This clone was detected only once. The CDR3 here is CASSQGVGPCNQPQHF. The CDR3 DNA is TGTGCCAGCAGCCAGGGGGTCGGGCCCTGCAATCAGCCCCAGCATTTT. The gene calls are TRBV11-3 and TRBJ1-5, with 7 bases matching TRBD1. The CDR3 consists of 16 residues. Germline V gene lookup returns CDR1 SGHNT and CDR2 YENEEA. J was trimmed by 2 bases and V by 5 bases; bases with no gene match: 9.

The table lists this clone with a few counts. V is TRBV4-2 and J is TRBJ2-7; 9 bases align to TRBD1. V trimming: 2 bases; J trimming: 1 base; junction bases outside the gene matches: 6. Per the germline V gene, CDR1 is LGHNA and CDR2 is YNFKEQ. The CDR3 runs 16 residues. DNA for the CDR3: TGTGCCAGCAGCCAAAGTCTCGGGACAGGGTCCTACGAGCAGTACTTC. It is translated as CASSQSLGTGSYEQYF.

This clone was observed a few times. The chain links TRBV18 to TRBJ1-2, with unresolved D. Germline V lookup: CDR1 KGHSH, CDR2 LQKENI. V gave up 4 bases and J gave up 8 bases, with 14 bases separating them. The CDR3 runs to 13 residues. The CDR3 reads CASSLAESEGYTF. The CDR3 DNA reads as TGTGCCAGCTCACTGGCGGAGTCTGAAGGCTACACCTTC.

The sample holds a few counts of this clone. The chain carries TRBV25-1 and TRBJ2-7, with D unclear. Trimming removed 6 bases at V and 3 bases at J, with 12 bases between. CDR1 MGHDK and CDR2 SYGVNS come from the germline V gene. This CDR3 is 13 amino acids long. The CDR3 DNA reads TGTGCCAGCAGCCCAAAAGAGTTCTACGAGCAGTACTTC. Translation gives CASSPKEFYEQYF.

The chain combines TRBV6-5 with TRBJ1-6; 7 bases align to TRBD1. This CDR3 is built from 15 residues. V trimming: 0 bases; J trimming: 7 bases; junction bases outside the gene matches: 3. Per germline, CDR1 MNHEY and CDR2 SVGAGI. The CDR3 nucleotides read TGTGCCAGCAGTTACTCGAGGGGGCTAAATTCACCCCTCCACTTT. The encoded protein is CASSYSRGLNSPLHF.

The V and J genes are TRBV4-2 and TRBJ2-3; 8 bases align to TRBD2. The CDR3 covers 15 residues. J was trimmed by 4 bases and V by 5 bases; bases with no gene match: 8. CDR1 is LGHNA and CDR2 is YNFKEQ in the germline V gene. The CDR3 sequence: CASSYTAGVADTQYF. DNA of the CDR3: TGTGCCAGCAGCTACACAGCGGGAGTGGCAGATACGCAGTATTTT.

The CDR3 sequence: CATSRDLTGGNTGELFF. CDR3 sequence (DNA): TGTGCCACCAGCAGAGATCTGACAGGGGGGAACACCGGGGAGCTGTTTTTT. The J gene is TRBJ2-2, the V gene TRBV15, with 9 bases lining up with TRBD1. Trimming cost V 0 bases and J 1 base; bases outside gene matches: 3. The V gene's germline CDR1 is LNHNV and CDR2 YYDKDF (reference sequence). The CDR3 has 17 amino acids.

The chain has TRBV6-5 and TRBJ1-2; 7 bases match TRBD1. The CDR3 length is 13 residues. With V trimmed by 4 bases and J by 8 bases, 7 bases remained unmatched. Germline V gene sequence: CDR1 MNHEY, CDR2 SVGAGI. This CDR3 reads CASSSNAGGGYTF. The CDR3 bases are TGTGCCAGCAGTTCGAACGCAGGGGGAGGCTACACCTTC.

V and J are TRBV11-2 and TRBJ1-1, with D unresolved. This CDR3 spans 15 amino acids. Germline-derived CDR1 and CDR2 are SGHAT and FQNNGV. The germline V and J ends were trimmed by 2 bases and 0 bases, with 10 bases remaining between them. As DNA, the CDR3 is TGTGCCAGCAGCTTAAGTCGAGCAATGAACACTGAAGCTTTCTTT. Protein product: CASSLSRAMNTEAFF.

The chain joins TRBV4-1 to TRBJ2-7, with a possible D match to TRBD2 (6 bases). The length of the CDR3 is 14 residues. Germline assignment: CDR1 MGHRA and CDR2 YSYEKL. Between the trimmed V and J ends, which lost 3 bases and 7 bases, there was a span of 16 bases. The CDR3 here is CASSHFYSGGEQYF. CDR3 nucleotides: TGCGCCAGCAGCCACTTCTATAGCGGAGGAGAGCAGTACTTC.

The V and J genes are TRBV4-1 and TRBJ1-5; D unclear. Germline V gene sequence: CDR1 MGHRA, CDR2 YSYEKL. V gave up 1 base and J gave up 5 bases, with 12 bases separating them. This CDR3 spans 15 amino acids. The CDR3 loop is CASSQVQAGDQPQHF. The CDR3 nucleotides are TGCGCCAGCAGCCAAGTTCAGGCAGGCGATCAGCCCCAGCATTTT.

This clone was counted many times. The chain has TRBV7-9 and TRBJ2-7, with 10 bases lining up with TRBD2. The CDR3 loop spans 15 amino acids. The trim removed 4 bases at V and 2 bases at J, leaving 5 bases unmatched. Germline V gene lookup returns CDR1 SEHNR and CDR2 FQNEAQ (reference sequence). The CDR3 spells CASSSTAGGPYEQYF. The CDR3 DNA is TGTGCCAGCAGCTCCACAGCGGGAGGGCCCTACGAGCAGTACTTC. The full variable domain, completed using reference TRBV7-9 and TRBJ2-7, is DTGVSQNPRHKITKRGQNVTFRCDPISEHNRLYWYRQTLGQGPEFLTYFQNEAQLEKSRLLSDRFSAERPKGSFSTLEIQRTEQGDSAMYLCASSSTAGGPYEQYFGPGTRLTVT.